This T cell receptor beta chain stems from a study of cytomegalovirus exposure and HLA in healthy donors. In this sample, this clone is medium-sized. The antigen remains unidentified. This CDR3 is also generated by other DNA sequences in the sample. General study results and limits: What a later analysis showed was that several of the most significant clusters appeared linked to common viral pathogens. Previous analysis showed most TCR beta V segments were productive about 87% or about 30% of the time.

It was with 60 Vbeta and 13 Jbeta primers that the PCR ran. The protocol was immunoSEQ multiplex PCR, while the TCRdb copy is restricted to in-frame clones and leaves out a portion. The profile shows more than 100,000 clones, roughly 80% of them singletons. Germline-derived CDR1 and CDR2 are MNHEY and SMNVEV (reference sequence). The ends lost 6 bases at V and 4 bases at J; junction bases unmatched: 7. The CDR3 is 14 residues long. The sequence was collected from a man in his fifties in good health and CMV-seropositive. This sequence joins TRBV27 and TRBJ2-7; 9 bases are shared with TRBD1. The source material was PBMCs. The CDR3 DNA follows: TGTGCCAGCAGCTTACAGGGGGCTAATTACGAGCAGTACTTC. It specifies CASSLQGANYEQYF.